One and the same sample provided the 24 T cell receptor beta chains below, sequenced in a study of blood T cells in healthy people across ages. Using a J-beta primer mix together with a sample-barcoded 5' primer, a second PCR was run for 7 to 11 cycles. MiXCR was run by TCRdb on the 5' RACE reads, yielding one entry per CDR3 protein. The sample has 1,800,000 or so distinct CDR3 sequences; around 42% are singletons. Specimen: blood. These receptors were taken from a human donor in good health.

V is TRBV10-3 and J is TRBJ2-5, with 7 positions matching TRBD1. The DNA end favors TRBJ2-7, so the J call may be wrong. The CDR3 loop spans 14 amino acids. The germline V gene has CDR1 ENHRY and CDR2 SYGVKD. CDR3 DNA: TGTGCCATCCGGGACAGCACGGAACCGGACGAGCAGTACTTC. Its protein is CAIRDSTEPDEQYF.

This clonotype occurred a few times. The chain combines TRBV5-1 with TRBJ2-1; D might be TRBD2 (5 bases). V was pared by 5 bases and J by 8 bases, with 20 bases between. CDR3 length equals 15 residues. CDR1 SGHRS and CDR2 YFSETQ come from the germline V gene. The CDR3 spells CASRLHPFGEYEQFF. DNA for the CDR3: TGCGCCAGCAGGTTGCACCCCTTCGGGGAGTATGAGCAGTTCTTC.

The V and J genes are TRBV7-9 and TRBJ2-3; D may correspond to TRBD1 or TRBD2 (5 bases each). Trimming took off 5 bases at V and 5 bases at J, with 17 bases between the two ends. The CDR3 sequence is 15 residues long. The germline V gene has CDR1 SEHNR and CDR2 FQNEAQ (reference sequence). DNA for the CDR3: TGTGCCAGCAGCCAAGCCTCCGGGACCAGAGATACGCAGTATTTT. Residues: CASSQASGTRDTQYF.

This chain uses TRBV15 with TRBJ2-1; D perhaps matches TRBD2 (6 bases). Germline V gene data show CDR1 as LNHNV and CDR2 as YYDKDF (reference sequence). Trimming left V 6 bases short and J 0 bases short, with 24 bases between. This CDR3 is 19 amino acids long. CDR3: CATRRLGLFVGSSYNEQFF. The CDR3 DNA reads as TGTGCCACCAGGAGACTGGGACTCTTTGTCGGAAGCTCCTACAATGAGCAGTTCTTC. Together with reference TRBV15 and TRBJ2-1, the CDR3 gives the full variable domain: DAMVIQNPRYQVTQFGKPVTLSCSQTLNHNVMYWYQQKSSQAPKLLFHYYDKDFNNEADTPDNFQSRRPNTSFCFLDIRSPGLGDTAMYLCATRRLGLFVGSSYNEQFFGPGTRLTVL.

The chain is built from TRBV5-1 and TRBJ2-5; 10 bases line up with TRBD2. Germline V CDR1 and CDR2: SGHRS, YFSETQ. V trimming: 0 bases; J trimming: 0 bases; junction bases outside the gene matches: 5. The CDR3 has 17 residues. The CDR3 nucleotides are TGCGCCAGCAGCTTGGGTCCTAGCGGGGGAGACCAAGAGACCCAGTACTTC. Its translation: CASSLGPSGGDQETQYF.

This clonotype was found a few times. This chain connects TRBV3-1 to TRBJ2-7, with D perhaps TRBD2 (6 bases). The germline V gene has CDR1 LGHDT and CDR2 YNNKEL (reference sequence). The length of the CDR3 is 13 residues. V lost 7 bases and J lost 6, with 16 bases in between. The CDR3 loop is CASTLGQGGEQYF. DNA of the CDR3: TGTGCCAGCACGCTTGGTCAGGGAGGCGAGCAGTACTTC.

This clonotype was seen a single time. One end of the junction fails to match germline, which may point to a read error. The chain uses TRBV13 and TRBJ2-3, with D possibly called TRBD1 or TRBD2 (5 bases each). Germline CDR1 reads PRHDT; CDR2 reads FYEKMQ (reference sequence). The CDR3 consists of 17 residues. The CDR3 DNA reads TGTGCCAGCAGACCACAAGGCCCGGGACGGAGCACAGATGCGCAGTATTTT. Its translation: CASRPQGPGRSTDAQYF.

The rearrangement joins TRBV20-1 to TRBJ2-1; 8 bases match TRBD2. The CDR3 runs 16 residues. Germline trimming cut 1 base from V and 4 bases from J; bases unmatched to any gene: 9. Germline V gene data show CDR1 as DFQATT and CDR2 as SNEGSKA (reference sequence). CDR3 sequence: CSARVRGGLKYNEQFF. In DNA, the CDR3 is TGCAGTGCTAGAGTTCGGGGGGGCCTTAAATACAATGAGCAGTTCTTC.

A note on this clonotype: One end of the junction varies from germline; a read error may be responsible. This chain connects TRBV4-1 to TRBJ1-2, with D possibly being TRBD1 (5 bases). This CDR3 has 13 residues. Germline CDR1 reads MGHRA; CDR2 reads YSYEKL. The CDR3 DNA reads as TGCGCCAGCAGCCAAGAAGTCAGGGACGGCTACATCTTC. It yields the protein CASSQEVRDGYIF.

Only a few counts were recorded for this clonotype. The chain recombines TRBV5-1 with TRBJ2-1; 7 bases match TRBD2. V shed 3 bases and J 5 bases; nucleotides not matched to a gene: 8. This CDR3 contains 15 residues. The germline gives CDR1 SGHRS, CDR2 YFSETQ. The CDR3 sequence: CASSYGLVLDNEQFF. The CDR3 DNA reads as TGCGCCAGCAGCTATGGACTAGTCCTTGACAATGAGCAGTTCTTC.

The rearrangement links TRBV7-2 to TRBJ1-1; no firm D call. Germline V CDR1 and CDR2: SGHTA, FQGNSA. CDR3 size: 16 residues. V lost 1 base, J lost 1 base, and 13 bases lay in between. The CDR3: CASSLVGWQTNTEAFF. DNA of the CDR3: TGTGCCAGCAGCTTAGTCGGTTGGCAGACGAACACTGAAGCTTTCTTT.

V is TRBV7-2 and J is TRBJ1-3; 8 bases map to TRBD1. V was clipped by 5 bases and J by 2 bases; unmatched bases: 8. CDR3 length: 16 residues. Germline V CDR1 and CDR2: SGHTA, FQGNSA. DNA of the CDR3: TGTGCCAGCAGCCCGGGACAGGTTGCAGCTGGAAACACCATATATTTT. It codes for CASSPGQVAAGNTIYF.

The rearrangement links TRBV20-1 to TRBJ2-7; 9 nucleotides match TRBD1. Germline CDR1 reads DFQATT; CDR2 reads SNEGSKA (reference sequence). The CDR3 length is 15 residues. V gave up 2 bases and J gave up 1 base; unmatched junction bases: 6. The CDR3 loop reads CSARPRTGASYEQYF. As DNA, the CDR3 is TGCAGTGCTAGACCCCGGACAGGGGCGTCCTACGAGCAGTACTTC.

The CDR3 sequence: CASTFRAHEQFF. The CDR3 nucleotides are TGTGCCAGCACTTTTAGGGCACACGAGCAGTTCTTC. The chain combines TRBV6-4 with TRBJ2-1; D gene unclear. Trimming stripped 7 bases from V and 10 bases from J, with 14 bases between. This CDR3 has 12 amino acids. Germline V lookup: CDR1 MRHNA, CDR2 SNTAGT.

This chain connects TRBV21-1 to TRBJ1-5; TRBD1 reflects the table's D call only, with no check against the DNA. TRBV21-1 is marked as a pseudogene. CDR3 size: 16 residues. CDR3 residues: CASSKEEGDSNQPQHF. Here the CDR3 DNA reads TGTGCCAGCAGCAAAGAGGAAGGGGATAGCAATCAGCCCCAGCATTTT.

The genes are TRBV20-1 and TRBJ2-3; TRBD2 matches at 7 bases. Per the germline V gene, CDR1 is DFQATT and CDR2 is SNEGSKA (reference sequence). CDR3 length equals 15 residues. After removal of 6 bases from V and 4 bases from J, the junction contained 13 bases not matched to a gene. The CDR3 bases are TGCAGTGCCGACTACAGAGTAACTAGCGCAGATACGCAGTATTTT. Translated: CSADYRVTSADTQYF.

The V and J genes are TRBV20-1 and TRBJ2-7, with 10 bases identical to TRBD1. CDR1 DFQATT and CDR2 SNEGSKA come from the germline V gene (reference sequence). V was clipped by 0 bases and J by 2 bases; unmatched bases: 4. The CDR3 spans 15 residues. In nucleotides, the CDR3 is TGCAGTGCTAGAGATCCCGGGACAGGGGCCTACGAGCAGTACTTC. Its protein is CSARDPGTGAYEQYF.

This clonotype came up a few times. The chain joins TRBV6-5 to TRBJ2-2, with TRBD1 identical over 7 bases. The junction had 7 bases not matched to a gene; V was cut back by 2 bases and J by 1 base. The length of the CDR3 is 17 residues. Germline CDR1 MNHEY, CDR2 SVGAGI. The chain's CDR3 is CASSYGGWTGNTGELFF. Here the CDR3 DNA reads TGTGCCAGCAGTTACGGAGGATGGACAGGGAACACCGGGGAGCTGTTTTTT.

This clonotype was counted a few times. The CDR3 region has the DNA TGTGCCAGCTCAATTCTGAGAGGCAAAAACATTCAGTACTTC. This sequence encodes CASSILRGKNIQYF. The J gene is TRBJ2-4, the V gene TRBV18; no reliable D call. Germline CDR1 is KGHSH and CDR2 is LQKENI. This CDR3 spans 14 amino acids. The V end lost 5 bases, the J end lost 3 bases, and 11 bases lay between the germline ends.

This clonotype was recorded at least ten times. This chain uses TRBV7-2 with TRBJ2-5, with TRBD1 identical over 8 bases. The trim removed 6 bases at V and 4 bases at J, leaving 7 bases unmatched. This CDR3 spans 14 amino acids. Germline CDR1 SGHTA, CDR2 FQGNSA. CDR3 loop: CASSYQGAGETQYF. Here the CDR3 DNA reads TGTGCCAGCAGTTACCAGGGGGCAGGAGAGACCCAGTACTTC.

This clonotype was found a few times. This chain connects TRBV7-6 to TRBJ2-3; no clear D. Trimming removed 1 base from V and 0 bases from J, with 11 bases in between. Germline-derived CDR1 and CDR2 are SGHVS and FNYEAQ. The CDR3 consists of 16 residues. The CDR3 loop reads CASSLVIEGSTDTQYF. The CDR3 region has the DNA TGTGCCAGCAGCTTAGTTATTGAAGGGAGCACAGATACGCAGTATTTT.

The chain uses TRBV10-3 and TRBJ1-1; D gene unclear. This CDR3 spans 13 amino acids. V lost 0 bases and J lost 7, with 9 bases in between. Germline CDR1 is ENHRY and CDR2 is SYGVKD. This CDR3 reads CAISESGQYEAFF. In nucleotides, the CDR3 is TGTGCCATCAGTGAGTCAGGGCAGTATGAAGCTTTCTTT.

Many counts were recorded for this clonotype. This rearrangement joins TRBV4-3 to TRBJ2-6, with 7 positions matching TRBD1. CDR1 is LGHNA and CDR2 is YSLEER in the germline V gene. V lost 0 bases, J lost 3 bases, and 5 bases stayed unmatched. The CDR3 is 17 residues long. The CDR3 sequence is CASSQDGDRVGANVLTF. In nucleotides, the CDR3 is TGCGCCAGCAGCCAAGATGGAGACAGGGTTGGGGCCAACGTCCTGACTTTC.

This clonotype came up a few times. V and J are TRBV5-1 and TRBJ2-1; D might be TRBD1 (5 bases). V shed 4 bases and J shed 0 bases, with 17 bases lying between them. The CDR3 is 17 amino acids. Germline V lookup: CDR1 SGHRS, CDR2 YFSETQ. CDR3 nucleotides: TGCGCCAGCAGCCCTTCGACAGCTACCCTCTCCTACAATGAGCAGTTCTTC. Its translation is CASSPSTATLSYNEQFF.